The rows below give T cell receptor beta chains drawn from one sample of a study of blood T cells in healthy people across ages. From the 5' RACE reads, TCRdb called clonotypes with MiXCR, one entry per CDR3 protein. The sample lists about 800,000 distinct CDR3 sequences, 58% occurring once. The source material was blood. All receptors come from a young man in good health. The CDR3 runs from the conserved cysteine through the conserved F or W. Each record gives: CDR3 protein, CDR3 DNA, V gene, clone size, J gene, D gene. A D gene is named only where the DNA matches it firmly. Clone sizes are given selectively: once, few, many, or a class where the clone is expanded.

CASRDVRRQFNEQFF | TGTGCCAGCCGCGATGTCCGCCGACAGTTTAATGAGCAGTTCTTC | TRBV11-2 | . | TRBJ2-1 | .
CSAQERIQETQFF | TGCAGTGCTCAGGAGCGTATACAAGAGACCCAGTTCTTC | TRBV20-1 | . | TRBJ2-1 | .
CAGSGTASHEQFF | TGTGCCGGTTCCGGGACTGCCTCCCATGAGCAGTTCTTC | TRBV30 | . | TRBJ2-1 | .
CASSLGQGVGGTEAFF | TGTGCCAGCAGTTTGGGACAGGGAGTTGGAGGAACTGAAGCTTTCTTT | TRBV6-1 | . | TRBJ1-1 | TRBD1
CASSFSRTGELFF | TGTGCCAGCAGCTTTAGTAGGACCGGGGAGCTGTTTTTT | TRBV7-8 | . | TRBJ2-2 | .
CASSEPGGLGYNEQFF | TGTGCCAGCAGTGAACCGGGGGGCTTGGGATACAATGAGCAGTTCTTC | TRBV7-6 | . | TRBJ2-1 | .
CSARDHTPGHYGYTF | TGCAGTGCTAGAGATCACACCCCCGGGCACTATGGCTACACCTTC | TRBV20-1 | . | TRBJ1-2 | .
CASKSGSGWNEQFF | TGTGCCAGCAAAAGCGGGAGCGGTTGGAATGAGCAGTTCTTC | TRBV12-3/TRBV12-4 | . | TRBJ2-1 | TRBD2
CSVATGGFSDTQYF | TGCAGCGTCGCAACAGGGGGTTTCTCAGATACGCAGTATTTT | TRBV29-1 | . | TRBJ2-3 | TRBD1
CASSRTGREQYF | TGTGCCAGCAGTAGAACAGGGCGTGAGCAGTACTTC | TRBV25-1 | . | TRBJ2-5 | .
CANSSNLGSGRHIQYF | TGTGCCAACAGCTCCAACCTAGGTTCCGGTCGGCACATTCAGTACTTC | TRBV7-9 | . | TRBJ2-4 | .
CASSQDLVIGQGGYEQFF | TGCGCCAGCAGCCAAGATCTGGTCATCGGGCAGGGGGGATATGAGCAGTTCTTC | TRBV4-1 | . | TRBJ2-1 | .
CASSQEGGFGSPLHF | TGTGCCAGCAGCCAAGAGGGAGGGTTTGGTTCACCCCTCCACTTT | TRBV3-1 | . | TRBJ1-6 | .
CASSLQDRASPLHF | TGTGCCAGCAGTCTCCAAGACAGGGCTTCACCCCTCCACTTT | TRBV27 | . | TRBJ1-6 | TRBD1
CASSWAGVPSYEQYF | TGTGCCAGCAGTTGGGCAGGAGTCCCCTCCTACGAGCAGTACTTC | TRBV12-3/TRBV12-4 | . | TRBJ2-7 | .
CASSQEPAGGLDTQYF | TGTGCCAGCAGCCAAGAACCAGCGGGAGGATTAGATACGCAGTATTTT | TRBV4-2 | . | TRBJ2-3 | TRBD2
CASSIPGADTQYF | TGTGCCAGCAGCATCCCGGGGGCAGATACGCAGTATTTT | TRBV11-2 | few | TRBJ2-3 | .
CAISDSYYEQYF | TGTGCCATCAGTGACAGTTACTACGAGCAGTACTTC | TRBV10-3 | . | TRBJ2-7 | .
CSVVAATNEKLFF | TGCAGCGTTGTTGCAGCAACTAATGAAAAACTGTTTTTT | TRBV29-1 | . | TRBJ1-4 | .
CAISEWNRGESTDTQYF | TGTGCCATCAGTGAGTGGAACAGGGGTGAGAGCACAGATACGCAGTATTTT | TRBV10-3 | . | TRBJ2-3 | TRBD1
CSAPTDVGFHLDEQFF | TGCAGTGCGCCTACAGACGTAGGTTTCCACTTAGATGAGCAGTTCTTC | TRBV20-1 | few | TRBJ2-1 | .
CASSLRDGNSYEQYF | TGTGCCAGCAGCCTTCGGGACGGAAACTCCTACGAGCAGTACTTC | TRBV3-1 | . | TRBJ2-7 | .
CSVVATGVRETQYF | TGCAGCGTTGTTGCGACGGGAGTAAGGGAGACCCAGTACTTC | TRBV29-1 | . | TRBJ2-5 | .
CSARGGYQETQYF | TGCAGTGCTAGAGGAGGGTACCAAGAGACCCAGTACTTC | TRBV20-1 | . | TRBJ2-5 | .
CASSQVASGSGYEQYF | TGCGCCAGCAGCCAAGTTGCTAGCGGGAGTGGATACGAGCAGTACTTC | TRBV4-3 | . | TRBJ2-7 | TRBD2
CASSVETGSMQFF | TGTGCCAGCAGCGTAGAAACGGGGAGCATGCAGTTCTTC | TRBV9 | . | TRBJ2-1 | .
CSARDPLGQGLGGYTF | TGCAGTGCTAGAGACCCCTTGGGACAGGGGTTGGGAGGCTACACCTTC | TRBV20-1 | once | TRBJ1-2 | TRBD1
CSAIPDSNQPQHF | TGCAGTGCTATTCCGGATAGCAATCAGCCCCAGCATTTT | TRBV20-1 | . | TRBJ1-5 | .
CASSETGLNTEAFF | TGTGCCAGCAGTGAGACAGGATTGAACACTGAAGCTTTCTTT | TRBV27 | . | TRBJ1-1 | .